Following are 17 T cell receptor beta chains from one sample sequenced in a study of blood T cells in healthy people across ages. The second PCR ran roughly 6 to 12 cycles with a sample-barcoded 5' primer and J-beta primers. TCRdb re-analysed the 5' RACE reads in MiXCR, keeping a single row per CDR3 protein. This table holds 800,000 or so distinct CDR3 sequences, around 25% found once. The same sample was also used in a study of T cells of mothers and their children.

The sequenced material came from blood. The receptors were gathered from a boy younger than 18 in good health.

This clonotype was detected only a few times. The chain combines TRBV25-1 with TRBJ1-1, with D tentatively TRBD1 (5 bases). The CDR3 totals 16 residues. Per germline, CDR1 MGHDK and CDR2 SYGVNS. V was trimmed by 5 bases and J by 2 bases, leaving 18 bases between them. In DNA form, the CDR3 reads TGTGCCAGCAGTATTCTGAGGGGTTGGGGTAACACTGAAGCTTTCTTT. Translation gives CASSILRGWGNTEAFF. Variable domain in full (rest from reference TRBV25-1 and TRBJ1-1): EADIYQTPRYLVIGTGKKITLECSQTMGHDKMYWYQQDPGMELHLIHYSYGVNSTEKGDLSSESTVSRIRTEHFPLTLESARPSHTSQYLCASSILRGWGNTEAFFGQGTRLTVV.

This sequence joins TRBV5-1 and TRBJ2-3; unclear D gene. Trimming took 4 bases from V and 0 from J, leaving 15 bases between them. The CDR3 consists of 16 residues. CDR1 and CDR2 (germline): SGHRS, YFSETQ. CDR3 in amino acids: CASSPGRGDSTDTQYF. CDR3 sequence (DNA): TGCGCCAGCAGCCCGGGCCGCGGAGACAGCACAGATACGCAGTATTTT.

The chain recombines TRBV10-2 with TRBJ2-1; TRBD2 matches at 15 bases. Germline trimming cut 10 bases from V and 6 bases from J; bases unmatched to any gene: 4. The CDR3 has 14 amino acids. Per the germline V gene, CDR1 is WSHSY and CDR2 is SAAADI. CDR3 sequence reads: CATGGLAGGNEQFF. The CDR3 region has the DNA TGCGCCACAGGGGGACTAGCGGGAGGCAATGAGCAGTTCTTC.

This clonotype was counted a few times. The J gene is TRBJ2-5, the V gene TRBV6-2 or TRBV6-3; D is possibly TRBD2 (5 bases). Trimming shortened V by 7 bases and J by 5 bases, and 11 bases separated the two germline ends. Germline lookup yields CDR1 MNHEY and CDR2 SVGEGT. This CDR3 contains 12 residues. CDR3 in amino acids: CASNTGGETQYF. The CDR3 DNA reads TGTGCCAGCAACACCGGCGGGGAGACCCAGTACTTC.

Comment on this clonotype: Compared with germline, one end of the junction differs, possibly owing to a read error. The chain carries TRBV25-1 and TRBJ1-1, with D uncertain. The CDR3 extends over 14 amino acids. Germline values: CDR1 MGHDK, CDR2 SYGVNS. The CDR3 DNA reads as TGTGCCAGCAGTGGGCTAAACACGAACACTGAGGCTTTCTTT. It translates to CASSGLNTNTEAFF.

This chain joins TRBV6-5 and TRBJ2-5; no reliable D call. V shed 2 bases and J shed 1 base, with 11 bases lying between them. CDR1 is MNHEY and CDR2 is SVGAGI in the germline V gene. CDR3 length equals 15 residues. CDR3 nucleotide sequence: TGTGCCAGCAGTTACCATGGCTGGAGCCAAGAGACCCAGTACTTC. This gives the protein CASSYHGWSQETQYF.

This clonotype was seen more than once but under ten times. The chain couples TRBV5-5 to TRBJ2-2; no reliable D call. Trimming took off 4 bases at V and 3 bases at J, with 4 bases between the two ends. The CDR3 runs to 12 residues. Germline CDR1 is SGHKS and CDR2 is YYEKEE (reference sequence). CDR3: CASSAYTGELFF. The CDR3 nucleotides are TGTGCCAGCAGCGCGTACACCGGGGAGCTGTTTTTT.

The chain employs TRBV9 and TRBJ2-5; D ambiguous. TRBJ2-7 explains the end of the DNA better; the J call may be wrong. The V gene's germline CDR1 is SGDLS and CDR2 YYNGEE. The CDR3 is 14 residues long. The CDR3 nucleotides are TGTGCCAGCAGCGTAGGGGTGGGAATCTACGAGCAGTACTTC. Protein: CASSVGVGIYEQYF.

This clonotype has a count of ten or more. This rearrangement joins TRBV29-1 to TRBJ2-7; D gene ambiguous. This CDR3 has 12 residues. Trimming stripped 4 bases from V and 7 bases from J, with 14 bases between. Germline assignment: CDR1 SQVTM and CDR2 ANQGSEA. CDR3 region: CSVGDVAREQYF. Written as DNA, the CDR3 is TGCAGCGTTGGCGACGTAGCACGGGAGCAGTACTTC.

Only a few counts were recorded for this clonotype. The CDR3 loop is CASSVGTGRNIQYF. The CDR3 nucleotides are TGTGCCAGCAGCGTAGGGACAGGGCGGAACATTCAGTACTTC. This chain links TRBV9 with TRBJ2-4; TRBD1 matches at 8 bases. CDR3 size: 14 residues. The J segment lost 7 bases and the V segment lost 0 bases, leaving 3 bases of the junction unmatched. Per germline, CDR1 SGDLS and CDR2 YYNGEE.

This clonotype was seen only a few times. CDR3 sequence: CASSSRDRATNEQFF. In DNA form, the CDR3 reads TGTGCCAGCTCATCCCGGGACAGGGCAACCAATGAGCAGTTCTTC. V usage is TRBV18 and J usage is TRBJ2-1, with 9 bases lining up with TRBD1. CDR3 size: 15 residues. V dropped 5 bases and J dropped 6; count of bases not matched to a gene: 8. Germline CDR1 KGHSH, CDR2 LQKENI.

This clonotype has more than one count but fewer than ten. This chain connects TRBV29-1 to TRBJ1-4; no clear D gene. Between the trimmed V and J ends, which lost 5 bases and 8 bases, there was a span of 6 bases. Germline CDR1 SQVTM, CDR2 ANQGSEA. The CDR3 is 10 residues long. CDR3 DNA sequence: TGCAGCGTTAAGTGGGAAAAACTGTTTTTT. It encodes CSVKWEKLFF. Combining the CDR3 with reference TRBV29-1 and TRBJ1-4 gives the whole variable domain SAVISQKPSRDICQRGTSLTIQCQVDSQVTMMFWYRQQPGQSLTLIATANQGSEATYESGFVIDKFPISRPNLTFSTLTVSNMSPEDSSIYLCSVKWEKLFFGSGTQLSVL.

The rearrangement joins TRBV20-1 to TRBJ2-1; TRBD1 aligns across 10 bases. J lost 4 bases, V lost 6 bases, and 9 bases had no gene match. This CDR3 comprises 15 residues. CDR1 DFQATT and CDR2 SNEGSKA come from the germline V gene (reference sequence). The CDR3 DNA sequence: TGCAGTGCCACTACCGGGGACAGGGGTTACAATGAGCAGTTCTTC. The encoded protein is CSATTGDRGYNEQFF.

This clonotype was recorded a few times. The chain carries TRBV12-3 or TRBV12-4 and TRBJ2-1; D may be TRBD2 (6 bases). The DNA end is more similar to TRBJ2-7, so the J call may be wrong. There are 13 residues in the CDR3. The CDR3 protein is CASSLHRDSQQYF. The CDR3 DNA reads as TGTGCCAGCAGTCTGCACCGGGACTCCCAGCAGTACTTC.

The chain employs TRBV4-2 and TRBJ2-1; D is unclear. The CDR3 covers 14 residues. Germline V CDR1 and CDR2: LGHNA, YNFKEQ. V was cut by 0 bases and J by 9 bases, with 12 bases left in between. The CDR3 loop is CASSQELTVFEQFF. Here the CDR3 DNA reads TGTGCCAGCAGCCAAGAGCTTACAGTGTTTGAGCAGTTCTTC.

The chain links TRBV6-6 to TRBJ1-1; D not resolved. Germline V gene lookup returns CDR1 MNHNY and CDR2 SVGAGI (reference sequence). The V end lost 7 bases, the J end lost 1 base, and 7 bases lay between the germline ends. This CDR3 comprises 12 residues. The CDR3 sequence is CASKKGNTEAFF. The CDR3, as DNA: TGTGCCAGCAAGAAGGGGAACACTGAAGCTTTCTTT.

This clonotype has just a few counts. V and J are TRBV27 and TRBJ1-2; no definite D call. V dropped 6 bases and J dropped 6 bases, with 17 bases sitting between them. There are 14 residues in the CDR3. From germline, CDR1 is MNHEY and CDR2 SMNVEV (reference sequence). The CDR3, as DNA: TGTGCCAGCAGCTCGTGGTATCGGGGAGATGGCTACACCTTC. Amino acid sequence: CASSSWYRGDGYTF.